The clone carrying this TCR beta chain was picked up one time. Libraries were prepared by immunoSEQ multiplex PCR; TCRdb keeps only in-frame clonotypes and omits some of them. Of around 30,000 clones detected, around 84% appear once; the ten largest clones hold around 2.3%. The sample belongs to a study of high-grade serous ovarian cancer treatment subgroups. Tumor samples were taken before definitive surgery or chemotherapy. CDR1 and CDR2 from the germline V gene are SGHRS and YFSETQ. The germline V and J ends were trimmed by 0 bases and 4 bases, with 7 bases remaining between them. The CDR3 is 14 residues long.

Source material: tumor tissue. The chain links TRBV5-1 to TRBJ1-4; D may be TRBD1 (5 bases). The TCR was taken from a human donor with high-grade serous ovarian cancer. The CDR3 DNA follows: TGCGCCAGCAGCTTGGGACAGAATAATGAAAAACTGTTTTTT. It codes for CASSLGQNNEKLFF.